One and the same sample provided the 18 T cell receptor beta chains below, sequenced in a study of technical replicates of blood from a few donors. Profiled with immunoSEQ multiplex PCR; TCRdb holds only in-frame clones, not every one. Here the sample spans around 76,000 clones, around nine tenths being singletons. The sample comprised T cells isolated from PBMCs. Every receptor here comes from a human donor in good health.

V gene TRBV7-2 combines with J gene TRBJ2-1, with D uncertain. V lost 0 bases and J lost 4, with 10 bases in between. The CDR3 consists of 15 residues. Per germline, CDR1 SGHTA and CDR2 FQGNSA. The CDR3 is CASSLAWAPYNEQFF. CDR3 sequence (DNA): TGTGCCAGCAGCTTAGCTTGGGCCCCATACAATGAGCAGTTCTTC. Complete variable domain (other parts from reference TRBV7-2 and TRBJ2-1): GAGVSQSPSNKVTEKGKDVELRCDPISGHTALYWYRQSLGQGLEFLIYFQGNSAPDKSGLPSDRFSAERTGGSVSTLTIQRTQQEDSAVYLCASSLAWAPYNEQFFGPGTRLTVL.

This chain links TRBV7-9 with TRBJ2-5; 9 bases line up with TRBD2. CDR1 and CDR2 (germline): SEHNR, FQNEAQ (reference sequence). V was clipped by 2 bases and J by 5 bases; unmatched bases: 9. The CDR3 runs 16 residues. This CDR3 reads CASSLTVLAGRETQYF. The CDR3 DNA is TGTGCCAGCAGCTTAACCGTCCTAGCGGGACGGGAGACCCAGTACTTC. The whole variable domain, filled in from reference TRBV7-9 and TRBJ2-5, reads DTGVSQNPRHKITKRGQNVTFRCDPISEHNRLYWYRQTLGQGPEFLTYFQNEAQLEKSRLLSDRFSAERPKGSFSTLEIQRTEQGDSAMYLCASSLTVLAGRETQYFGPGTRLLVL.

The rearrangement uses TRBV5-4 and TRBJ2-7, with D possibly being TRBD1 (6 bases). The CDR3 has 12 amino acids. V lost 4 bases and J lost 4, with 9 bases in between. Germline V gene sequence: CDR1 SGHNT, CDR2 YYREEE (reference sequence). The CDR3 DNA reads as TGTGCCAGCAGCATAGACAGGTACGAGCAGTACTTC. It yields the protein CASSIDRYEQYF.

CDR3 coding DNA: TGCGCCAGCAGCCCCAGTTACAATGAGCAGTTCTTC. Protein: CASSPSYNEQFF. J is TRBJ2-1 and V is TRBV4-1; unclear D gene. V was trimmed by 4 bases and J by 4 bases, leaving 5 bases between them. The length of the CDR3 is 12 residues. Germline CDR1 is MGHRA and CDR2 is YSYEKL.

The chain recombines TRBV29-1 with TRBJ1-3; D possibly corresponds to TRBD1 (6 bases). CDR1 and CDR2 (germline): SQVTM, ANQGSEA. Trimming shortened V by 6 bases and J by 4 bases, and 13 bases separated the two germline ends. CDR3 length: 13 amino acids. In DNA, the CDR3 is TGCAGCGTCCTGGACAGTTCAGGAAACACCATATATTTT. Residues: CSVLDSSGNTIYF. The variable domain in full, completed from reference TRBV29-1 and TRBJ1-3, reads SAVISQKPSRDICQRGTSLTIQCQVDSQVTMMFWYRQQPGQSLTLIATANQGSEATYESGFVIDKFPISRPNLTFSTLTVSNMSPEDSSIYLCSVLDSSGNTIYFGEGSWLTVV.

The V gene is TRBV30, the J gene TRBJ2-1, with 13 bases identical to TRBD2. The CDR3 has 14 amino acids. J gave up 7 bases and V 4 bases, and 4 bases lay outside the gene matches. Germline assignment: CDR1 GTSNPN and CDR2 SVGIG (reference sequence). CDR3: CAWTWTSGRNEQFF. The CDR3 DNA sequence: TGTGCCTGGACCTGGACTAGCGGGAGAAATGAGCAGTTCTTC.

CDR3 protein: CASRRRDTYYGYTF. The CDR3 DNA reads as TGTGCCAGCAGGCGCCGGGACACCTACTATGGCTACACCTTC. The J gene is TRBJ1-2, the V gene TRBV13, with D maybe TRBD1 (6 bases). Germline values: CDR1 PRHDT, CDR2 FYEKMQ (reference sequence). This CDR3 is 14 amino acids long. V was shortened by 6 bases and J by 3 bases, with 14 bases between the two germline ends.

The chain recombines TRBV2 with TRBJ2-1; possible D gene TRBD2, 5 bases. The CDR3 is 17 residues long. The germline V and J ends were trimmed by 3 bases and 6 bases, with 21 bases remaining between them. Germline V gives CDR1 SNHLY, CDR2 FYNNEI. The CDR3 here is CASSEPLTGSRGNEQFF. For the CDR3, the DNA is TGTGCCAGCAGTGAGCCTTTGACCGGTAGCCGGGGCAATGAGCAGTTCTTC.

The chain recombines TRBV7-2 with TRBJ1-4; 8 bases are a match to TRBD1. Looked up from germline, CDR1 is SGHTA and CDR2 is FQGNSA. With V trimmed by 5 bases and J by 7 bases, 9 bases remained unmatched. The CDR3 has 15 residues. As DNA, the CDR3 is TGTGCCAGCAGCGGGCAGGGGGCGAGGAGTGAAAAACTGTTTTTT. Translating gives CASSGQGARSEKLFF.

V and J are TRBV19 and TRBJ1-2; perhaps TRBD1 as D (5 bases). The CDR3 has 13 residues. Germline CDR1 reads LNHDA; CDR2 reads SQIVND (reference sequence). The V gene lost 5 bases and the J gene lost 3 bases, with 10 bases spanning the gap. CDR3: CASSLGEHYGYTF. The CDR3 DNA sequence: TGTGCCAGTAGTTTAGGGGAGCACTATGGCTACACCTTC.

This clone occurred once. The chain couples TRBV7-6 to TRBJ1-2; TRBD1 aligns across 8 bases. The ends lost 5 bases at V and 8 bases at J; junction bases unmatched: 16. The CDR3 totals 16 residues. The germline V gene has CDR1 SGHVS and CDR2 FNYEAQ. Here the CDR3 reads CASSPLLTGDIEGYTF. The DNA for the CDR3 is TGTGCCAGCAGCCCTTTGCTGACAGGGGATATTGAGGGCTACACCTTC.

CDR3 DNA sequence: TGTGCCATCACCTATCCAAGCGGTGGGAGAGTTGCTGGCTACACCTTC. Amino acids: CAITYPSGGRVAGYTF. The chain recombines TRBV10-3 with TRBJ1-2; unclear D gene. The germline gives CDR1 ENHRY, CDR2 SYGVKD. The CDR3 sequence is 16 residues long. Trimming removed 7 bases at V and 7 bases at J, with 25 bases between.

This clone was recorded only once. The CDR3 reads CASSYRAGVDTQYF. The CDR3 DNA reads as TGTGCCAGCAGTTACCGGGCGGGAGTAGATACGCAGTATTTT. The chain carries TRBV6-6 and TRBJ2-3; 7 bases are shared with TRBD2. This CDR3 is built from 14 residues. The V gene end was trimmed by 2 bases and the J gene end by 5 bases; junction bases not matched to a gene: 4. Germline CDR1 is MNHNY and CDR2 is SVGAGI (reference sequence).

This chain joins TRBV27 and TRBJ2-7; a weak D match, TRBD1 (6 bases). The CDR3 sequence is 15 residues long. V lost 4 bases, J lost 2 bases, and 15 bases lay in between. Germline-derived CDR1 and CDR2 are MNHEY and SMNVEV (reference sequence). In DNA form, the CDR3 reads TGTGCCAGCAGTTACGACGCAGGGGAAACCTACGAGCAGTACTTC. It translates to CASSYDAGETYEQYF.

This clone was picked up one time. V usage is TRBV18 and J usage is TRBJ2-1, with 7 bases fitting TRBD1. V was clipped by 6 bases and J by 7 bases; unmatched bases: 6. Germline V gene data show CDR1 as KGHSH and CDR2 as LQKENI. The length of the CDR3 is 13 residues. The CDR3 loop is CASSRTQGNEQFF. CDR3 nucleotides: TGTGCCAGCTCCCGCACACAGGGGAATGAGCAGTTCTTC.

The CDR3 nucleotides are TGCAGCGTTGGAGTGGTAAAAGGAAACACCATATATTTT. Translated: CSVGVVKGNTIYF. The rearrangement links TRBV29-1 to TRBJ1-3; D not resolved. The CDR3 spans 13 residues. Between the trimmed V and J ends, which lost 4 bases and 4 bases, there was a span of 11 bases. The germline V gene encodes CDR1 SQVTM and CDR2 ANQGSEA.

CDR3 coding DNA: TGCAGCGCCGACGCGGGGAGATCTGGAAACACCATATATTTT. Protein: CSADAGRSGNTIYF. The chain couples TRBV29-1 to TRBJ1-3; no firm D call. The CDR3 covers 14 residues. Trimming shortened V by 7 bases and J by 1 base, and 14 bases separated the two germline ends. The germline CDR1 and CDR2 sequences are SQVTM and ANQGSEA.

The chain employs TRBV6-5 and TRBJ2-5; possibly TRBD2 for D (6 bases). V lost 4 bases, J lost 5 bases, and 14 bases lay in between. Germline V gives CDR1 MNHEY, CDR2 SVGAGI. The CDR3 totals 14 residues. CDR3 protein: CASSWGTGRETQYF. As DNA, the CDR3 is TGTGCCAGCAGTTGGGGGACTGGGAGGGAGACCCAGTACTTC.